This T cell receptor (beta chain) comes out of a study of blood T cell repertoires in COVID-19. Clones were sequenced by immunoSEQ multiplex PCR, and TCRdb holds only the in-frame ones, with some missing. The profile shows hundreds of thousands of clones, around 90% of them singletons. Trimming cost V 7 bases and J 5 bases; bases outside gene matches: 5. The CDR3 has 13 residues. The chain employs TRBV12-3 or TRBV12-4 and TRBJ1-3; 7 nucleotides line up with TRBD1. The sequence derives from a woman aged 25 to 39 who had recovered from COVID-19. The sample taken for sequencing was PBMCs or T cells enriched from blood (not recorded which). The chain's CDR3 is CASNPGQRNTIYF. CDR3 coding DNA: TGTGCCAGCAACCCGGGACAGAGAAACACCATATATTTT.